The sample holds many counts of the clone carrying this T cell receptor beta chain. These data are taken from a study of neurological immune-mediated disorders. V lost 5 bases to trimming and J lost 3 bases; unmatched junction nucleotides: 9. CDR1 SEHNR and CDR2 FQNEAQ come from the germline V gene (reference sequence). This CDR3 has 15 amino acids. The method for making cDNA was 5'RACE, and it used 10-nucleotide random UMIs. TCRdb re-called the 5' RACE reads through MiXCR, storing one row per CDR3 protein. The sample has tens of thousands of distinct CDR3 sequences, around 1.9% seen once. Material: PBMCs. The V call is TRBV7-9, the J call TRBJ2-7; 8 bases are a match to TRBD1. This receptor was obtained from a woman aged 40 to 50 with multiple sclerosis. The CDR3 reads CASSPRPTGVYEQYF. CDR3 DNA sequence: TGTGCCAGCAGCCCCCGCCCGACAGGGGTCTACGAGCAGTACTTC.